This T cell receptor beta chain was recorded in a study of T cells after yellow fever vaccination. In its sample, this clonotype was seen a few times. TCRdb reanalysed the 5' RACE reads using MiXCR and keeps one entry per CDR3 protein. The table has around 530,000 distinct CDR3 sequences, about a sixth seen once; the top ten hold approximately 15%. The CDR3 length is 16 residues. V was trimmed by 0 bases and J by 6 bases, leaving 16 bases between them. The J gene is TRBJ2-3, the V gene TRBV23-1; D might be TRBD2 (7 bases). TRBV23-1 is given ORF status, its function remaining uncertain. The receptor's source is a man aged 18 to 30 who received the YFV17D yellow fever vaccine. The sequencing used PBMCs, collected 5 days after the first yellow fever vaccination. In DNA form, the CDR3 reads TGCGCCAGCAGTCAATCGAGGCTTCGGGGGGCTGATACGCAGTATTTT. Translation gives CASSQSRLRGADTQYF.